The TCR beta chain described here comes from a study of T cell responses to AZD1222 COVID-19 vaccine (dated by TCRdb to the early 2020s). Background for the entire study: AZD1222 recipients whose second dose came at about 4 weeks and those whose second dose came at about 12 weeks were combined into one group, since spike-specific TCR depth and breadth did not differ between the two schedules. A total of under 250 trial participants underwent TCR sequencing, of whom about 210 had received two doses of AZD1222 and around 25 had received two doses of the MenACWY control vaccine. Enrollment into the trials was organized by age into subgroups of 18-55, 56-69 and 70-plus years, and those subgroups contained roughly 150, 30 and 60 TCR-sequenced participants, respectively.

Concerning this clone: This receptor's antigen is unknown. One base away there is no much larger clone; base qualities are not given.

The CDR3 regions of human TCRbeta chains were analyzed by immunosequencing. Regarding the original processing steps: Repertoire TCRs were checked for matches against a reference library of SARS-CoV-2-specific TCRs that had been generated using the MIRA antigen-specificity platform. Breadth was defined as the fraction of unique TCRs that were SARS-CoV-2-associated. Depth was defined as the fraction of total T cells that were SARS-CoV-2-associated. Using the MIRA data, every spike-specific TCR was mapped to the spike region that the TCR reacted to and assigned to either a CD4 or a CD8 class. Log10-transformed breadth and depth values were compared by one-way ANOVA with Sidak's multiple comparisons tests. TCRdb retrieved this table from immuneACCESS and kept in-frame rearrangements only. Not all clones are present; in checked studies, unresolved V genes account for under half, and no reason is known for the remainder. The DNA gave D and trimming, while V, J and clone size come from that table. The sample table records about 160,000 clones; around nine tenths of these occur just once. The ten largest clones represent roughly 5.5% of the sample.

The germline V gene (reference sequence) specifies SEHNR as CDR1 and FQNEAQ as CDR2. There are 16 amino acids in the CDR3, from cysteine to phenylalanine inclusive. This entry keeps only the CDR3 DNA: 48 bases, framed from base 1. V loses 0 bases, J loses 0 bases, and the germline ends lie 6 bases apart. Study-wide conclusions, independent of this receptor: Spike-specific TCR breadth and depth rose significantly after two AZD1222 doses compared with day 0 and with MenACWY recipients. Most participants were white British and females outnumbered males, and the authors suggested that clonal diversity may have been underestimated. Conclusions about previously exposed vaccinees are limited because only five to seven AZD1222 recipients were SARS-CoV-2 seropositive at baseline. In the small 56-69-year group, the increase in depth fell short of significance, most likely because of low power. Vaccine-associated CD4 TCRs spanned the whole spike protein, with dominant responses in regions 160-218 and 743-854. Epitopes outside the regions mutated in the B.1.351 and B.1.1.7 variants were reportedly recognized by nearly half of the unique spike-specific TCRs. Because no samples from the day 14 peak response were available, repertoires could be characterized only after the peak T cell response.

Taken with the paper, the label for time point translates to: baseline before first vaccination. The vaccinee samples were drawn from two UK trials, COV001 and COV002, one of which was a single-blind randomized controlled phase 2/3 trial testing AZD1222 (ChAdOx1 nCoV-19) in healthy adults. For TCRbeta chain sequencing, PBMC samples were collected from trial participants at day 0 and at day 28 after the second dose. The sequence is built from TRBV7-9 and TRBJ2-6, and perhaps TRBD1 as D gene, on 6 matching bases. This sequence originates from an adult in good health. This material consisted of peripheral blood, taken on day 0 of AZD1222 vaccination. The sequenced DNA is TGTGCCAGCAGCTTAGCGGACAGCTCTGGGGCCAACGTCCTGACTTTC. Its protein reads: CASSLADSSGANVLTF.